This entry concerns a single T cell receptor (beta chain). The data stem from a study of monozygotic twins with inflammatory bowel disease. The CDR3 totals 14 residues. Germline V gene sequence: CDR1 MNHEY, CDR2 SVGEGT. Using eight separate reactions per sample, the authors generated cDNA. For each CDR3 protein, TCRdb gives one entry from its re-call of the 5' RACE reads, without DNA. The specimen's table records approximately 330,000 distinct CDR3 sequences. The sequenced sample consisted of blood. This sequence originates from a human donor with ulcerative colitis or Crohn's disease, or a healthy co-twin of an affected twin (not recorded which). V is TRBV6-2 or TRBV6-3 and J is TRBJ2-7; TCRdb selects TRBD1, and the lack of DNA leaves this call unchecked. CDR3: CASGDRNLPHEQYF.